A single sample gave rise to the 25 T cell receptor beta chains below, sequenced in a study of response to subunit inactivated influenza vaccine. TCRdb fed the RT-PCR reads into MiXCR, producing one record per CDR3 protein. The sample records around 580,000 distinct CDR3 sequences, about 12% being singletons. The sequences come from PBMCs from blood, collected on the day of vaccination. The receptors were sampled from a man aged 50-59 years who received an inactivated influenza vaccine.

The chain recombines TRBV2 with TRBJ2-5; 9 nucleotides line up with TRBD1. Germline V gene data show CDR1 as SNHLY and CDR2 as FYNNEI. The CDR3 has 14 amino acids. The ends lost 6 bases at V and 4 bases at J; junction bases unmatched: 6. The chain's CDR3 is CASRRTGVPETQYF. The DNA for the CDR3 is TGTGCCAGCAGGCGGACAGGGGTTCCAGAGACCCAGTACTTC.

This clonotype showed up many times. V usage is TRBV5-1 and J usage is TRBJ2-6; D is ambiguous. The CDR3 totals 15 residues. Trimming stripped 4 bases from V and 0 bases from J, with 8 bases between. Germline V gene sequence: CDR1 SGHRS, CDR2 YFSETQ. The CDR3 reads CASSVTTSGANVLTF. The CDR3 DNA follows: TGCGCCAGCAGCGTTACAACCTCTGGGGCCAACGTCCTGACTTTC.

This clonotype came up many times. The rearrangement joins TRBV4-1 to TRBJ1-1; D is perhaps TRBD1 (5 bases). V was clipped by 0 bases and J by 6 bases, with 11 bases between them. The CDR3 spans 14 residues. In germline, CDR1 is MGHRA, CDR2 YSYEKL. As DNA, the CDR3 is TGCGCCAGCAGCCAAGACAGGGTCCGCGCTGAAGCTTTCTTT. This codes for CASSQDRVRAEAFF.

At least ten counts were recorded for this clonotype. The chain joins TRBV7-8 to TRBJ1-5, with a tentative D call TRBD1 (5 bases). The CDR3 extends over 15 amino acids. Germline V CDR1 and CDR2: SGHVS, FQNEAQ. The ends were cut back, 1 base at V and 6 bases at J, with 13 bases in the middle. The chain's CDR3 is CASSLVAGLFQPQHF. CDR3 coding DNA: TGTGCCAGCAGCTTAGTTGCAGGGCTCTTTCAGCCCCAGCATTTT. Full variable domain (remainder filled in from reference TRBV7-8 and TRBJ1-5): GAGVSQSPRYKVAKRGQDVALRCDPISGHVSLFWYQQALGQGPEFLTYFQNEAQLDKSGLPSDRFFAERPEGSVSTLKIQRTQQEDSAVYLCASSLVAGLFQPQHFGDGTRLSIL.

This clonotype was seen a few times. The CDR3 protein is CASSLSGSRTGELFF. In nucleotides, the CDR3 is TGTGCCAGCAGCTTAAGCGGGAGTCGGACCGGGGAGCTGTTTTTT. The J gene is TRBJ2-2, the V gene TRBV7-6; 8 nucleotides match TRBD2. The CDR3 is 15 residues long. Germline V CDR1 and CDR2: SGHVS, FNYEAQ. The trim removed 2 bases at V and 5 bases at J, leaving 4 bases unmatched.

This rearrangement joins TRBV6-5 to TRBJ1-5; 10 bases are shared with TRBD1. The CDR3 covers 16 residues. CDR1 MNHEY and CDR2 SVGAGI come from the germline V gene. V lost 0 bases to trimming and J lost 2 bases; unmatched junction nucleotides: 1. Written as DNA, the CDR3 is TGTGCCAGCAGTTACTCCGGACAGGGGGGCAATCAGCCCCAGCATTTT. Translated, it gives CASSYSGQGGNQPQHF.

This clonotype was found a few times. V and J are TRBV4-3 and TRBJ2-6; D is undetermined. V was cut by 1 base and J by 2 bases, with 12 bases left in between. This CDR3 spans 17 amino acids. Germline values: CDR1 LGHNA, CDR2 YSLEER. CDR3 coding DNA: TGCGCCAGCAGCCAAGCTTTTATTTGGACTGGGGCCAACGTCCTGACTTTC. As protein: CASSQAFIWTGANVLTF.

This clonotype was counted between two and nine times. The V and J genes are TRBV12-3 or TRBV12-4 and TRBJ1-1; tentatively, D is TRBD1 (5 bases). V lost 1 base, J lost 11 bases, and 11 bases lay in between. This CDR3 is 12 amino acids long. CDR3 in DNA: TGTGCCAGCAGTTTAGACAGGCGTGCGGCTTTCTTT. Translated, it gives CASSLDRRAAFF.

The chain carries TRBV6-2 or TRBV6-3 and TRBJ2-7, with D perhaps matching TRBD2 (5 bases). Trimming pared 2 bases from V and 2 bases from J, leaving 16 bases between. CDR3 length: 16 amino acids. Germline loops: CDR1 MNHEY, CDR2 SVGEGT. The CDR3 DNA follows: TGTGCCAGCAGTTACGCTCGGGGTGTCCGGGCCTACGAGCAGTACTTC. It specifies CASSYARGVRAYEQYF.

The J gene is TRBJ2-2, the V gene TRBV5-1; D remains ambiguous. CDR1 and CDR2 (germline): SGHRS, YFSETQ. The CDR3 is made up of 15 amino acids. Trimming cost V 6 bases and J 0 bases, with 12 bases left between them. CDR3 sequence reads: CASTPLGSNTGELFF. For the CDR3, the DNA is TGCGCCAGCACCCCCCTTGGCTCGAACACCGGGGAGCTGTTTTTT.

This clonotype has more than one count but fewer than ten. The V and J genes are TRBV9 and TRBJ2-7; D is unresolved. V was pared by 0 bases and J by 0 bases, with 7 bases between. The CDR3 runs to 14 residues. Per germline, CDR1 SGDLS and CDR2 YYNGEE. CDR3 sequence: CASSVDQVSYEQYF. CDR3 DNA: TGTGCCAGCAGCGTAGATCAGGTCTCCTACGAGCAGTACTTC.

The J gene is TRBJ1-5, the V gene TRBV4-2; D ambiguous. V was pared by 8 bases and J by 5 bases, with 13 bases between. The CDR3 length is 13 residues. Germline V lookup: CDR1 LGHNA, CDR2 YNFKEQ. CDR3 sequence (DNA): TGTGCCAGCGGCCCTTGGCTGGATCAGCCCCAGCATTTT. As protein: CASGPWLDQPQHF.

This clonotype appeared many times. The V gene is TRBV28, the J gene TRBJ2-7; D possibly matches TRBD1 or TRBD2 (5 bases each). CDR3 length equals 15 residues. Germline CDR1 MDHEN, CDR2 SYDVKM. Trimming removed 7 bases at V and 0 bases at J, with 16 bases between. Here the CDR3 DNA reads TGTGCCAGCACATCCGGTGGGGGAAGCTCCTACGAGCAGTACTTC. Residues: CASTSGGGSSYEQYF. The variable domain in full, completed from reference TRBV28 and TRBJ2-7, reads DVKVTQSSRYLVKRTGEKVFLECVQDMDHENMFWYRQDPGLGLRLIYFSYDVKMKEKGDIPEGYSVSREKKERFSLILESASTNQTSMYLCASTSGGGSSYEQYFGPGTRLTVT.

This chain connects TRBV29-1 to TRBJ2-1; 8 nucleotides agree with TRBD2. The CDR3 totals 17 residues. The ends lost 4 bases at V and 7 bases at J; junction bases unmatched: 18. Germline V gene sequence: CDR1 SQVTM, CDR2 ANQGSEA. DNA of the CDR3: TGCAGCGTTGGCCCGAGAGTTGCGGGAGGCCCTAAAAATGAGCAGTTCTTC. Its translation: CSVGPRVAGGPKNEQFF.

The rearrangement joins TRBV5-1 to TRBJ2-5; 7 nucleotides match TRBD2. This CDR3 contains 18 residues. With 0 bases clipped from V and 3 bases from J, the junction kept 14 bases outside the gene matches. Germline V CDR1 and CDR2: SGHRS, YFSETQ. This CDR3 reads CASSLAGASGRTKETQYF. CDR3 sequence (DNA): TGCGCCAGCAGCTTGGCCGGGGCTAGCGGCCGAACTAAAGAGACCCAGTACTTC.

This clonotype appeared many times. The chain is built from TRBV4-1 and TRBJ1-5; 8 bases are shared with TRBD1. The CDR3 is made up of 14 amino acids. The trim removed 5 bases at V and 9 bases at J, leaving 9 bases unmatched. Germline lookup yields CDR1 MGHRA and CDR2 YSYEKL. CDR3 nucleotide sequence: TGCGCCAGCAGCTTACGACAGGGGCAGGCGCCCCAGCATTTT. Protein sequence: CASSLRQGQAPQHF.

The CDR3 bases are TGTGCCAGCAGTTTATTACCCCGTGCGGGGGGGAAAGGTGGCTACACCTTC. This encodes CASSLLPRAGGKGGYTF. V is TRBV28 and J is TRBJ1-2, with D possibly matching TRBD1 (5 bases). V was trimmed by 1 base and J by 7 bases, leaving 22 bases between them. The CDR3 runs to 17 residues. Germline CDR1 reads MDHEN; CDR2 reads SYDVKM.

This chain connects TRBV20-1 to TRBJ2-7; D gene ambiguous. Trimming took off 3 bases at V and 6 bases at J, with 15 bases between the two ends. Germline V gives CDR1 DFQATT, CDR2 SNEGSKA (reference sequence). The CDR3 runs to 13 residues. The CDR3: CSASSIGSVEQYF. The CDR3 DNA reads as TGCAGTGCTAGTTCGATAGGGTCGGTCGAGCAGTACTTC.

This chain uses TRBV7-6 with TRBJ2-1, with D unresolved. Trimming left V 3 bases short and J 8 bases short, with 8 bases between. This CDR3 is built from 12 residues. The germline V gene encodes CDR1 SGHVS and CDR2 FNYEAQ. The CDR3 coding sequence is TGTGCCAGCAGCTTCAGTCAGCATGAGCAGTTCTTC. Protein sequence: CASSFSQHEQFF.

This clonotype was seen a few times. The rearrangement uses TRBV20-1 and TRBJ2-1, with D perhaps matching TRBD1 or TRBD2 (5 bases each). Germline V gene sequence: CDR1 DFQATT, CDR2 SNEGSKA (reference sequence). V lost 6 bases to trimming and J lost 4 bases, with 16 bases between them. The CDR3 has 14 residues. Written as DNA, the CDR3 is TGCAGTGCAGAACCGGGACCCAAGTACAATGAGCAGTTCTTC. Translating it yields CSAEPGPKYNEQFF.

This clonotype turned up a few times. This chain uses TRBV2 with TRBJ2-3, with 9 bases aligning to TRBD1. Germline trimming cut 5 bases from V and 4 bases from J; bases unmatched to any gene: 7. Germline CDR1 is SNHLY and CDR2 is FYNNEI. The CDR3 covers 15 residues. In DNA form, the CDR3 reads TGTGCCAGCAGTCACAGGGGGCGCGGCGCAGATACGCAGTATTTT. This codes for CASSHRGRGADTQYF.

V is TRBV20-1 and J is TRBJ2-7, with 11 bases identical to TRBD1. The CDR3 runs to 15 residues. The V gene's germline CDR1 is DFQATT and CDR2 SNEGSKA (reference sequence). Trimming cost V 6 bases and J 4 bases; bases outside gene matches: 11. The CDR3 here is CSARPRGTGGYEQYF. CDR3 in DNA: TGCAGTGCACGCCCCCGCGGGACAGGGGGGTACGAGCAGTACTTC.

This clonotype was counted at least ten times. The genes are TRBV18 and TRBJ1-5; TRBD1 matches at 8 bases. With V trimmed by 6 bases and J by 6 bases, 10 bases remained unmatched. Germline-derived CDR1 and CDR2 are KGHSH and LQKENI. The CDR3 is 15 amino acids. Here the CDR3 DNA reads TGTGCCAGCTCTCCTAATCAGGGGGCTGGTCAGCCCCAGCATTTT. Translation gives CASSPNQGAGQPQHF. Full variable domain (missing parts from reference TRBV18 and TRBJ1-5): NAGVMQNPRHLVRRRGQEARLRCSPMKGHSHVYWYRQLPEEGLKFMVYLQKENIIDESGMPKERFSAEFPKEGPSILRIQQVVRGDSAAYFCASSPNQGAGQPQHFGDGTRLSIL.

This clonotype has just a few counts. V usage is TRBV6-5 and J usage is TRBJ1-2; D is unresolved. Deletions cut 0 bases from V and 6 bases from J, with 11 bases between. CDR1 is MNHEY and CDR2 is SVGAGI in the germline V gene. The CDR3 covers 14 residues. The CDR3 spells CASSYSRPENGYTF. DNA of the CDR3: TGTGCCAGCAGTTACTCACGGCCGGAGAATGGCTACACCTTC.

This clonotype has ten or more counts. The chain combines TRBV5-1 with TRBJ2-3; 12 bases fit TRBD1. Germline V gene sequence: CDR1 SGHRS, CDR2 YFSETQ. The trim removed 5 bases at V and 4 bases at J, leaving 5 bases unmatched. CDR3 length: 15 residues. The CDR3 DNA sequence: TGCGCCAGCAGGTGGGGACAGGGGGCCTCAGATACGCAGTATTTT. Translation gives CASRWGQGASDTQYF.